These T cell receptor beta chains were read from a single sample in a study of blood T cell repertoires in COVID-19. Libraries were prepared by immunoSEQ multiplex PCR; TCRdb keeps only in-frame clonotypes and omits some of them. The sample contains a few hundred thousand clones, 80% of which appear only once. Input material: peripheral blood. These TCRs come from a human donor in a cohort sampled during active COVID-19. The CDR3 runs from the conserved cysteine through the conserved F or W. The order of the fields is J gene, V gene, D gene, clone size, CDR3 DNA, CDR3 protein. D genes are given only for firm matches. For some rows the clone size is stated as once, few or many, or as a class when expanded; others skip it.

j_gene: TRBJ2-2
v_gene: TRBV18
d_gene: -
abundance: -
CDR3nt: TGTGCCAGCTCACCACAAGGGTTTCCGGGAACCGGGGAGCTGTTTTTT
CDR3aa: CASSPQGFPGTGELFF

j_gene: TRBJ2-1
v_gene: TRBV24-1
d_gene: TRBD2
abundance: -
CDR3nt: TGTGCCACCAGCCTAACTAGCGGGGGATACAATGAGCAGTTCTTC
CDR3aa: CATSLTSGGYNEQFF

j_gene: TRBJ2-2
v_gene: TRBV28
d_gene: -
abundance: -
CDR3nt: TGTGCCAGCAGTTTAGAGTCCGGGGAGCTGTTTTTT
CDR3aa: CASSLESGELFF

j_gene: TRBJ1-1
v_gene: TRBV2
d_gene: -
abundance: -
CDR3nt: TGTGCCAGCAGCGCCGGGGGGACTGAAGCTTTCTTT
CDR3aa: CASSAGGTEAFF

j_gene: TRBJ1-4
v_gene: TRBV6-5
d_gene: -
abundance: -
CDR3nt: TGTGCCAGCGTCAGGGATAATGAAAAACTGTTTTTT
CDR3aa: CASVRDNEKLFF

j_gene: TRBJ2-1
v_gene: TRBV5-1
d_gene: -
abundance: -
CDR3nt: TGCGCCAGCCGCTACCGGACTGACAATGAGCAGTTCTTC
CDR3aa: CASRYRTDNEQFF

j_gene: TRBJ2-3
v_gene: TRBV19
d_gene: TRBD2
abundance: -
CDR3nt: TGTGCCAGTAGTACTCGCACAGGGAGGGGAGCGGGGGGGCCGAGCACAGATACGCAGTATTTT
CDR3aa: CASSTRTGRGAGGPSTDTQYF

j_gene: TRBJ2-7
v_gene: TRBV5-4
d_gene: -
abundance: many
CDR3nt: TGTGCCAGCAGCTTGGGGGGTCAGGGCTCCTACGAGCAGTACTTC
CDR3aa: CASSLGGQGSYEQYF

j_gene: TRBJ2-5
v_gene: TRBV29-1
d_gene: -
abundance: -
CDR3nt: TGCAGCGGCGGAGAAGAGACCCAGTACTTC
CDR3aa: CSGGEETQYF

j_gene: TRBJ1-2
v_gene: TRBV9
d_gene: -
abundance: once
CDR3nt: TGTGCCAGCAGCTCCCCAGTGGGCTACACCTTC
CDR3aa: CASSSPVGYTF

j_gene: TRBJ1-2
v_gene: TRBV28
d_gene: TRBD1
abundance: -
CDR3nt: TGTGCCAGCAGTTTAATTCAGGGGGTGTATGGCTACACCTTC
CDR3aa: CASSLIQGVYGYTF

j_gene: TRBJ1-2
v_gene: TRBV5-1
d_gene: -
abundance: -
CDR3nt: TGCGCCAGCAGCCCTGACAGCTTCACCTATGGCTACACCTTC
CDR3aa: CASSPDSFTYGYTF

j_gene: TRBJ2-5
v_gene: TRBV24-1
d_gene: TRBD1
abundance: -
CDR3nt: TGTGCCACCAGTGGGGCCCTCGGACAGGGGAAAACAGAGACCCAGTACTTC
CDR3aa: CATSGALGQGKTETQYF

j_gene: TRBJ2-3
v_gene: TRBV5-1
d_gene: TRBD2
abundance: -
CDR3nt: TGCGCCAGCACCGGGCGGGGGGGCACAGATACGCAGTATTTT
CDR3aa: CASTGRGGTDTQYF

j_gene: TRBJ2-2
v_gene: TRBV7-7
d_gene: -
abundance: -
CDR3nt: TGTGCTAGCAGCCCCTCGAGGGTCAGGGGTAACACCGGGGAGCTGTTTTTT
CDR3aa: CASSPSRVRGNTGELFF

j_gene: TRBJ2-7
v_gene: TRBV7-9
d_gene: TRBD1
abundance: few
CDR3nt: TGTGCCAGCAGCTGGGACAGGGGGTACGAGCAGTACTTC
CDR3aa: CASSWDRGYEQYF

j_gene: TRBJ2-7
v_gene: TRBV11-2
d_gene: -
abundance: -
CDR3nt: TGTGCCAGCAGCTTAGGTGCCGCAGGTAGCTACGAGCAGTACTTC
CDR3aa: CASSLGAAGSYEQYF

j_gene: TRBJ2-5
v_gene: TRBV9
d_gene: -
abundance: -
CDR3nt: TGTGCCAGCAGCGTAGGTGGGCAGTCCCAAGAGACCCAGTACTTC
CDR3aa: CASSVGGQSQETQYF

j_gene: TRBJ2-1
v_gene: TRBV7-6
d_gene: TRBD2
abundance: few
CDR3nt: TGTGCCAGCAGCCTAGGGAGGGCTGATGAGCAGTTCTTC
CDR3aa: CASSLGRADEQFF

j_gene: TRBJ1-2
v_gene: TRBV30
d_gene: -
abundance: -
CDR3nt: TGTGCCTGCTCTCAGGGAGGTAACGACTATGGCTACACCTTC
CDR3aa: CACSQGGNDYGYTF

j_gene: TRBJ1-2
v_gene: TRBV12-3/TRBV12-4
d_gene: -
abundance: -
CDR3nt: TGTGCCAGCAGACGGGTTAACTATGGCTACACCTTC
CDR3aa: CASRRVNYGYTF

j_gene: TRBJ2-6
v_gene: TRBV19
d_gene: -
abundance: -
CDR3nt: TGTGCCAGTAGTATTGACAGCTCTGGGGCCAACGTCCTGACTTTC
CDR3aa: CASSIDSSGANVLTF

j_gene: TRBJ2-2
v_gene: TRBV18
d_gene: TRBD2
abundance: -
CDR3nt: TGTGCCAGCTCACCAAGAGGGAGGGAAAACACCGGGGAGCTGTTTTTT
CDR3aa: CASSPRGRENTGELFF

j_gene: TRBJ2-5
v_gene: TRBV19
d_gene: -
abundance: -
CDR3nt: TGTGCCAGTACCTCTAGGGGGGGGGCTGAGACCCAGTACTTC
CDR3aa: CASTSRGGAETQYF

j_gene: TRBJ2-3
v_gene: TRBV28
d_gene: -
abundance: -
CDR3nt: TGTGCCAGCAGTTTAGTCGCAGATACGCAGTATTTT
CDR3aa: CASSLVADTQYF

j_gene: TRBJ2-1
v_gene: TRBV27
d_gene: TRBD2
abundance: -
CDR3nt: TGTGCCAGCAGTTTAATTCGCGGGAGAGCCTACAATGAGCAGTTCTTC
CDR3aa: CASSLIRGRAYNEQFF

j_gene: TRBJ2-7
v_gene: TRBV10-2
d_gene: -
abundance: -
CDR3nt: TGCGCCAGCAGTGAGTCGGTACGGCTGTTAGACAAGTACGAGCAGTACTTC
CDR3aa: CASSESVRLLDKYEQYF

j_gene: TRBJ2-1
v_gene: TRBV19
d_gene: TRBD2
abundance: -
CDR3nt: TGTGCCAGTAGTTTGACTAGCGGGAGACTTGTCAATGAGCAGTTCTTC
CDR3aa: CASSLTSGRLVNEQFF